Presented here are 12 T cell receptor beta chains from one specimen sequenced in a study of T-cell reconstitution after alpha-beta-depleted transplantation in children. Preparation of the TCRbeta library used unique molecular identifiers. TCRdb called the PCR reads again in MiXCR, with one record for every CDR3 protein. Of 170,000 or so distinct CDR3 sequences listed, about 6.8% are singletons. The material was PBMCs from the stem cell graft donor, obtained from the stem cell graft. The receptors derive from a human donor who donated a stem cell graft to a child with Wiskott-Aldrich syndrome.

This clonotype was picked up many times. The V and J genes are TRBV7-9 and TRBJ2-7; D is undetermined. V gave up 1 base and J gave up 1 base, with 17 bases separating them. Germline V gene lookup returns CDR1 SEHNR and CDR2 FQNEAQ (reference sequence). The CDR3 loop spans 17 amino acids. In DNA, the CDR3 is TGTGCCAGCAGCTTAGGGCACTTAGGCGGAAGGTCCTACGAGCAGTACTTC. It translates to CASSLGHLGGRSYEQYF.

This clonotype was recorded at least ten times. The rearrangement joins TRBV5-1 to TRBJ1-5; 7 bases line up with TRBD1. The germline V gene has CDR1 SGHRS and CDR2 YFSETQ. J lost 0 bases, V lost 0 bases, and 6 bases had no gene match. The CDR3 sequence is 17 residues long. This CDR3 reads CASSLGTGLYSNQPQHF. The DNA of the CDR3 is TGCGCCAGCAGCTTGGGGACAGGCTTGTATAGCAATCAGCCCCAGCATTTT.

The genes are TRBV12-3 or TRBV12-4 and TRBJ2-1, with 10 bases aligning to TRBD1. The junction had 8 bases not matched to a gene; V was cut back by 3 bases and J by 0 bases. The CDR3 is 18 amino acids. This CDR3 reads CASSFRDRGLSSYNEQFF. Written as DNA, the CDR3 is TGTGCCAGCAGTTTTAGGGACAGGGGATTGAGCTCCTACAATGAGCAGTTCTTC.

This clonotype came up a few times. The genes are TRBV7-2 and TRBJ2-2; D unresolved. CDR3 length equals 15 residues. Trimming left V 2 bases short and J 1 base short, with 8 bases between. CDR1 and CDR2 from the germline V gene are SGHTA and FQGNSA. The CDR3 loop reads CASSLYTGNTGELFF. The DNA for the CDR3 is TGTGCCAGCAGCTTATACACGGGGAACACCGGGGAGCTGTTTTTT.

There are a few counts of this clonotype. The chain's CDR3 is CASSPGWGKGDTQYF. CDR3 DNA: TGTGCCAGCAGTCCCGGATGGGGAAAGGGAGATACGCAGTATTTT. The chain is built from TRBV6-1 and TRBJ2-3, with no clear D. The CDR3 is 15 residues long. Germline V CDR1 and CDR2: MNHNS, SASEGT. V shed 5 bases and J shed 5 bases, with 17 bases lying between them.

The table lists this clonotype with a few counts. V and J are TRBV5-4 and TRBJ2-5; the D is unclear. CDR3 size: 11 residues. Trimming shortened V by 3 bases and J by 6 bases, and 6 bases separated the two germline ends. Germline lookup yields CDR1 SGHNT and CDR2 YYREEE (reference sequence). The CDR3 nucleotides read TGTGCCAGCAGCTCCCGCCAGACCCAGTACTTC. Amino acids: CASSSRQTQYF.

This clonotype was observed many times. The chain combines TRBV5-1 with TRBJ2-5; weak D call: TRBD2 (5 bases). Germline V gives CDR1 SGHRS, CDR2 YFSETQ. The CDR3 extends over 17 amino acids. The germline V and J ends were trimmed by 2 bases and 5 bases, with 22 bases remaining between them. In nucleotides, the CDR3 is TGCGCCAGCAGCTTAGAACCTTCCGGGATCAGAATGGAGACCCAGTACTTC. Encoded protein: CASSLEPSGIRMETQYF.

The sample holds many counts of this clonotype. The chain combines TRBV6-5 with TRBJ1-2; D unclear. Germline V CDR1 and CDR2: MNHEY, SVGAGI. The CDR3 contains 11 residues. CDR3 residues: CVSGPSNGYTF. The CDR3 nucleotides read TGTGTTTCGGGCCCCTCTAATGGCTACACCTTC.

This clonotype was recorded at least ten times. This rearrangement joins TRBV4-3 to TRBJ2-7, with D tentatively TRBD1 (8 bases). This CDR3 comprises 15 residues. Deletions cut 0 bases from V and 12 bases from J, with 21 bases between. Per the germline V gene, CDR1 is LGHNA and CDR2 is YSLEER. In DNA form, the CDR3 reads TGCGCCAGCAGCCAAGATCTTGCGACTAGCACAGGGGGGTACTTC. Translating gives CASSQDLATSTGGYF.

A few counts support this clonotype. The gene calls are TRBV20-1 and TRBJ2-1, with D possibly being TRBD1 (6 bases). The CDR3 loop spans 11 amino acids. The germline V gene has CDR1 DFQATT and CDR2 SNEGSKA (reference sequence). V was pared by 3 bases and J by 6 bases, with 6 bases between. As DNA, the CDR3 is TGCAGTGCTAGGGACAGCAATGAGCAGTTCTTC. Encoded protein: CSARDSNEQFF.

Ten or more counts support this clonotype. The V gene is TRBV20-1, the J gene TRBJ2-7; the D gene is possibly TRBD2 (5 bases). This CDR3 comprises 15 residues. With 0 bases removed from V and 6 bases from J, the gap between germline ends came to 18 bases. CDR1 and CDR2 from the germline V gene are DFQATT and SNEGSKA (reference sequence). The CDR3 region is CSARDRGLPTGEQYF. In nucleotides, the CDR3 is TGCAGTGCTAGAGATCGGGGTTTACCTACTGGCGAGCAGTACTTC.

This clonotype was observed at least ten times. V is TRBV20-1 and J is TRBJ2-1; 7 positions agree with TRBD1. The CDR3 runs 15 residues. With 0 bases clipped from V and 8 bases from J, the junction kept 10 bases outside the gene matches. Germline V gene lookup returns CDR1 DFQATT and CDR2 SNEGSKA (reference sequence). The CDR3 loop is CSARDSGTGADEQFF. In DNA, the CDR3 is TGCAGTGCTAGAGATTCGGGAACAGGGGCGGATGAGCAGTTCTTC.